Described below is a single T cell receptor (beta chain) sequence and its context. Its antigen is still unknown. Per the authors' pipeline: Junction-only sequences without quality scores were provided by ImmunoSEQ, so filtering was different. Sequencing was performed with immunoSEQ multiplex PCR; in TCRdb, only in-frame clones are kept and a portion is missing. V and J calls and clone size are as listed in that table; D and trimming were resolved from the DNA. The repertoire has roughly 2 million clones, around 95% of them found once; the top ten carry around 0.13%. The sample comes from a study of shared clonotypes between healthy human individuals. Overall study context: CD4 naive and memory got three plates each, CD8 naive two, CD8 memory one.

A CD45RA+ naive subset and a CD45RA-negative memory subset were split from CD4+ cells. Study-wide findings and caveats: Larger estimated richness was generally recorded for naive subsets relative to memory subsets.

The J segment lost 1 base and the V segment lost 1 base, leaving 5 bases of the junction unmatched. From germline, CDR1 is KGHSH and CDR2 LQKENI. This CDR3 comprises 16 residues. The J gene is TRBJ2-5, the V gene TRBV18; TRBD1 agrees at 8 bases. Material: naive CD4+ T cells sorted from blood. The subset was: CD45RA+ positively selected. The source of this sequence is a man younger than 30 in good health. CDR3: CASSPLGQVSQETQYF. Written as DNA, the CDR3 is TGTGCCAGCTCACCACTGGGACAGGTGAGCCAAGAGACCCAGTACTTC.